The subject of this entry is one T cell receptor beta chain. Its antigen is not identified. This entry comes from a study of graft-versus-host responses after intestinal transplantation. For the study at large: Uniformly, recipients were administered anti-thymocyte globulin induction with subsequent tacrolimus and steroids for roughly three years. Whole-study findings and limits: GvH clones occurred in recipient marrow; some first appeared in ileum or blood. Peak circulating GvH clone levels were associated with early post-transplant HvG declines.

Here immunoSEQ multiplex PCR was the method, and the copy in TCRdb shows in-frame clones only, minus some. The repertoire holds around 45,000 clones, with about 95% as singletons. The specimen was PBMCs, collected approximately 360 days after intestinal transplant. The receptor was isolated from a human patient who received an intestinal transplant, so some T cells may come from the graft donor.

The CDR3 spells CASSDAGQQFF. The CDR3 DNA reads TGTGCCAGCAGTGACGCCGGTCAGCAGTTCTTC. The chain has TRBV25-1 and TRBJ2-1; D unclear. Germline assignment: CDR1 MGHDK and CDR2 SYGVNS. Trimming left V 3 bases short and J 11 bases short, with 8 bases between. The CDR3 is made up of 11 amino acids.